This TCR beta chain was sequenced during a study of T cells after yellow fever vaccination (dated by TCRdb to 2018 to 2020). Study-level background: Libraries from fractions with low cell numbers were prepared with the SMART-Seq v4 Ultra Low Input RNA kit. The cohort comprised two healthy male donors, one aged 18 to 29 and one aged 30 to 40 years. Blood was drawn at multiple timepoints before and after primary and secondary immunization, with bulk PBMC replicates and cell subsets isolated. To follow T-cell clones before and after both primary and booster YFV17D yellow fever vaccination, bulk TCR alpha and beta repertoires underwent longitudinal sequencing. Study-level results and caveats: Computational filtering was required because FACS-sorted repertoires could contain abundant contaminating clonotypes from the bulk population. The secondary T-cell response was weaker than the primary response but faster, peaking on day 5 instead of day 15. Most clones expanded after primary vaccination were re-detected after the booster (just under 97% of CD4 and approximately 85% of CD8), suggesting broad memory maintenance. Only a couple of donors were included in the study, so the extent to which the findings can be generalized is limited. A small share of clonotypes occurred in both CD4 and CD8 compartments, likely arising from convergent recombination.

Explained via the paper, the treatment or condition label denotes: live attenuated yellow fever vaccine strain. At each blood-draw timepoint, two biological replicates of bulk PBMCs were obtained. PBMCs were isolated from peripheral blood using a standard Ficoll-Paque protocol. RNA was extracted with TriZol from bulk PBMCs, CD4 and CD8 fractions, and dextramer-positive and dextramer-negative fractions. As concerns this clonotype: This receptor's antigen is unknown. The record has no base qualities; no much larger clone is one base away.

TCR cDNA was made using 5'RACE template switching, a step that added a universal primer site and unique molecular identifiers. Priming of cDNA synthesis was performed from both the TCR alpha and TCR beta constant segments. Libraries were amplified in two PCR steps, with sample barcodes and sequencing adapters added in the second step. Sequencing of libraries was done on Illumina HiSeq 2500 (2x100 bp) or NovaSeq (2x150 bp). The published analysis was carried out like this. MIGEC was used to demultiplex reads and collapse the reads into UMI consensus sequences, and MiXCR was used for V(D)J alignment. Clonotypes responding to the vaccine were identified with edgeR on replicate PBMC samples, with the criteria of FDR below 0.01 and a log2 fold change above 5 up to day 15. CD4 or CD8 identity was assigned to each bulk clonotype according to whether the clonotype was present at higher abundance in the sequenced CD4 repertoire or the sequenced CD8 repertoire. The raw public reads went through TCRdb reprocessing: fastp at Q25, MiXCR clone calling, in-frame beta chains kept. Identical CDR3 proteins give one entry, which carries the most common genes and DNA. The V and J calls were determined by TCRdb, not by the authors. This sample comprises a few hundred thousand distinct CDR3 sequences, roughly 8.4% of them detected only once. The ten largest clonotypes hold approximately 16% of the sample.

The germline V gene (reference sequence) provides CDR1 SEHNR and CDR2 FQNEAQ. Trimming costs V 3 bases and J 3 bases, and their ends lie 9 bases apart. From cysteine to phenylalanine, the CDR3 is 13 amino acids long. The read is trimmed to its CDR3 DNA, 39 bases read in frame from base 1. The chain couples TRBV7-9 to TRBJ2-7, and the D gene may be TRBD2, 6 bases matching. The sequenced sample was PBMCs, obtained approximately 47 days after the first yellow fever vaccination. The TCR comes from a man in his late teens or twenties who received the YFV17D yellow fever vaccine. The CDR3 here reads CASSFQGLYEQYF. The bases are TGTGCCAGCAGCTTTCAGGGACTCTACGAGCAGTACTTC.